Each of the 9 T cell receptor beta chains below was sequenced from the same sample in a study of tumor and adjacent non-tumor tissue in lung cancer. A modified ARM-PCR protocol with three rounds of nested PCR amplified TCRbeta. TCRdb itself ran the multiplex PCR reads through MiXCR, one entry per CDR3 protein. The sample comprises tens of thousands of distinct CDR3 sequences, around 70% of which are singletons, and 25% to 35% rests with the top ten. The template was RNA from unsorted bulk tissue. Distant lung tissue was collected more than 3 cm away from the tumor edge. Sequenced: distant non-tumor lung tissue. All receptors derive from a woman between 50 and 59 years old with non-small cell lung cancer.

This chain joins TRBV5-4 and TRBJ2-1, with 12 bases identical to TRBD2. There are 15 residues in the CDR3. Per the germline V gene, CDR1 is SGHNT and CDR2 is YYREEE (reference sequence). Trimming removed 9 bases from V and 9 bases from J; junction bases left unmatched: 13. The CDR3 region is CANSMTSGSSSEQFF. CDR3 sequence (DNA): TGTGCCAACAGTATGACTAGCGGGAGTTCTAGTGAGCAGTTCTTC.

As for this clonotype: This may be a read error, as it is one base from a much larger clone. The gene calls are TRBV10-3 and TRBJ2-3; the D is unclear. This CDR3 spans 13 amino acids. V lost 4 bases and J lost 0, with 5 bases in between. Germline V gene sequence: CDR1 ENHRY, CDR2 SYGVKD. The CDR3 sequence: CAISVESTDTQYF. DNA of the CDR3: TGTGCCATCAGTGTAGAGAGCACAGATACGCAGTATTTT.

On this clonotype itself: This may arise from a read error, as a much more abundant clone is one base away. The chain combines TRBV24-1 with TRBJ2-7; 8 bases map to TRBD1. Germline CDR1 is KGHDR and CDR2 is SFDVKD. This CDR3 is 13 amino acids long. The J segment lost 0 bases and the V segment lost 11 bases, leaving 5 bases of the junction unmatched. This chain's CDR3 is CAKAGTGSYEQYF. The DNA for the CDR3 is TGTGCCAAGGCCGGGACAGGCTCCTACGAGCAGTACTTC.

A note on this clonotype: A read error may explain this, as a much larger clone is one base away. The V call is TRBV5-4, the J call TRBJ2-1; D possibly matches TRBD1 or TRBD2 (5 bases each). CDR3 length equals 16 residues. The germline V and J ends were trimmed by 0 bases and 3 bases, with 13 bases remaining between them. Germline values: CDR1 SGHNT, CDR2 YYREEE (reference sequence). The CDR3 DNA sequence: TGTGCCAGCAGCTTGGACCGGGACGCGGACTACAATGAGCAGTTCTTC. Translation: CASSLDRDADYNEQFF.

The chain couples TRBV5-4 to TRBJ2-5; 7 nucleotides agree with TRBD2. The CDR3 has 16 residues. Germline V gene lookup returns CDR1 SGHNT and CDR2 YYREEE (reference sequence). V shed 1 base and J 14 bases; nucleotides not matched to a gene: 20. The CDR3 coding sequence is TGTGCCAGCAGCTTGAATCGCGGGAGTTACCAAGAGAGCCACTACTTC. It codes for CASSLNRGSYQESHYF. The full variable domain, in which reference TRBV5-4 and TRBJ2-5 provide the parts outside the CDR3, is ETGVTQSPTHLIKTRGQQVTLRCSSQSGHNTVSWYQQALGQGPQFIFQYYREEENGRGNFPPRFSGLQFPNYSSELNVNALELDDSALYLCASSLNRGSYQESHYFGPGTRLLVL.

A remark on this clonotype: One end of the junction is discordant with germline, which a read error may explain. The chain links TRBV28 to TRBJ1-1, with 8 positions matching TRBD1. Germline lookup yields CDR1 MDHEN and CDR2 SYDVKM. There are 17 residues in the CDR3. The CDR3 DNA reads as TGTGTCAGCAGTTCGACTGGCAGGGGGCCCCAGAACATTGAAGCTTTCTTT. Encoded protein: CVSSSTGRGPQNIEAFF.

The V gene is TRBV12-3 or TRBV12-4, the J gene TRBJ2-1; 8 positions match TRBD2. This CDR3 contains 15 residues. The junction had 15 bases not matched to a gene; V was cut back by 11 bases and J by 6 bases. The CDR3 DNA follows: TGTGCCGGCACCTACTCTAGCGGGCACTCCAATGAGCAGTTCTTC. Translated, it gives CAGTYSSGHSNEQFF.

In this sample, this clonotype turned up a few times. CDR3 coding DNA: TGTGCCAGCAGTAGACGGGGGGTAAATCAGCCCCAGCATTTT. Protein sequence: CASSRRGVNQPQHF. The chain recombines TRBV14 with TRBJ1-5, with TRBD1 as a possible D gene (5 bases). Trimming pared 6 bases from V and 4 bases from J, leaving 13 bases between. The CDR3 consists of 14 residues. Germline lookup yields CDR1 SGHDN and CDR2 FVKESK. Drawing the rest from reference TRBV14 and TRBJ1-5, the complete variable domain is EAGVTQFPSHSVIEKGQTVTLRCDPISGHDNLYWYRRVMGKEIKFLLHFVKESKQDESGMPNNRFLAERTGGTYSTLKVQPAELEDSGVYFCASSRRGVNQPQHFGDGTRLSIL.

The chain uses TRBV12-3 or TRBV12-4 and TRBJ2-1, with D possibly being TRBD2 (5 bases). V was trimmed by 8 bases and J by 0 bases, leaving 29 bases between them. The CDR3 has 20 amino acids. CDR3 region: CASLLGVDSSAISSYNEQFF. CDR3 nucleotides: TGTGCCAGCCTCCTGGGAGTCGATTCCTCGGCTATAAGCTCCTACAATGAGCAGTTCTTC.